These T cell receptor beta chains were read from a single sample in a study of shared clonotypes between healthy human individuals. Sequencing used immunoSEQ multiplex PCR; TCRdb keeps in-frame clones, though not all of them. Here the sample spans around 1,000,000 clones, about 72% being singletons. Input material: memory CD4+ T cells from PBMCs. These receptors were collected from a man aged 18-30 years in good health. Some clones in this sample may be carry-over from other donors' samples. CDR3s include the opening cysteine and the closing phenylalanine or tryptophan. Each record gives: J gene, V gene, clone size, D gene, CDR3 protein, CDR3 DNA. D genes are given only for firm matches. Only part of the rows carry a size: once, few, many, or a class if the clone is expanded.

j_gene: TRBJ2-1; v_gene: TRBV5-1; abundance: NA; d_gene: TRBD2; CDR3aa: CASSSLAGVNNEQFF; CDR3nt: TGCGCCAGCAGCTCACTAGCGGGAGTGAATAATGAGCAGTTCTTC
j_gene: TRBJ2-7; v_gene: TRBV10-3; abundance: NA; d_gene: TRBD2; CDR3aa: CAISGTSDYEQYF; CDR3nt: TGTGCCATCAGTGGGACTAGCGACTACGAGCAGTACTTC
j_gene: TRBJ1-4; v_gene: TRBV9; abundance: NA; d_gene: TRBD1; CDR3aa: CASSSTGDPREKLFF; CDR3nt: TGTGCCAGCAGCTCGACAGGGGATCCGCGCGAAAAACTGTTTTTT
j_gene: TRBJ1-3; v_gene: TRBV2; abundance: NA; d_gene: NA; CDR3aa: CASSKSTGQTGNTIYF; CDR3nt: TGTGCCAGCAGCAAAAGCACAGGGCAGACTGGAAACACCATATATTTT
j_gene: TRBJ2-1; v_gene: TRBV7-8; abundance: NA; d_gene: TRBD2; CDR3aa: CASSLAGSYNEQFF; CDR3nt: TGTGCCAGCAGCCTAGCGGGATCCTACAATGAGCAGTTCTTC
j_gene: TRBJ1-2; v_gene: TRBV18; abundance: NA; d_gene: TRBD1; CDR3aa: CASSQTDTGAGYTF; CDR3nt: TGTGCCAGCTCACAAACCGACACAGGGGCCGGCTACACCTTC
j_gene: TRBJ1-3; v_gene: TRBV21-1; abundance: NA; d_gene: NA; CDR3aa: CASSKRRCSSGNTIYF; CDR3nt: TGTGCCAGCAGCAAGAGGAGGTGCAGCTCTGGAAACACCATATATTTT
j_gene: TRBJ2-7; v_gene: TRBV11-2; abundance: NA; d_gene: NA; CDR3aa: CASSLERGDGSYEQYF; CDR3nt: TGTGCCAGCAGCTTAGAAAGGGGGGATGGCTCCTACGAGCAGTACTTC
j_gene: TRBJ2-1; v_gene: TRBV19; abundance: NA; d_gene: TRBD1; CDR3aa: CASRRDRGDGSYNEQFF; CDR3nt: TGTGCCAGTCGCCGGGACAGGGGGGATGGCTCCTACAATGAGCAGTTCTTC
j_gene: TRBJ2-5; v_gene: TRBV14; abundance: NA; d_gene: NA; CDR3aa: CASSQSRGFSGETQYF; CDR3nt: TGTGCCAGCAGCCAATCGAGGGGTTTCTCAGGAGAGACCCAGTACTTC
j_gene: TRBJ2-7; v_gene: TRBV29-1; abundance: once; d_gene: TRBD1; CDR3aa: CSVGDSRSYEQYF; CDR3nt: TGCAGCGTGGGGGACAGCCGCTCCTACGAGCAGTACTTC
j_gene: TRBJ2-3; v_gene: TRBV5-1; abundance: NA; d_gene: NA; CDR3aa: CASSRDNPTDTQYF; CDR3nt: TGCGCCAGTAGCCGGGACAACCCCACAGATACGCAGTATTTT
j_gene: TRBJ1-2; v_gene: TRBV7-9; abundance: NA; d_gene: TRBD1; CDR3aa: CASSLPGQGYGYTF; CDR3nt: TGTGCCAGCAGCCTACCGGGACAGGGGTATGGCTACACCTTC
j_gene: TRBJ1-2; v_gene: TRBV11-1; abundance: few; d_gene: NA; CDR3aa: CASSPDSNYGYTF; CDR3nt: TGTGCCAGCAGCCCCGACAGCAACTATGGCTACACCTTC
j_gene: TRBJ2-7; v_gene: TRBV23-1; abundance: NA; d_gene: NA; CDR3aa: CASQFSLPLEQYF; CDR3nt: TGCGCCAGCCAGTTTAGTCTGCCCCTCGAGCAGTACTTC
j_gene: TRBJ2-7; v_gene: TRBV28; abundance: NA; d_gene: TRBD2; CDR3aa: CATHPGGQTNYEQYF; CDR3nt: TGTGCCACCCATCCGGGGGGGCAGACAAACTACGAGCAGTACTTC
j_gene: TRBJ1-6; v_gene: TRBV11-3; abundance: NA; d_gene: NA; CDR3aa: CASSLDWDSPLHF; CDR3nt: TGTGCCAGCAGCTTAGATTGGGATTCACCCCTCCACTTT
j_gene: TRBJ1-5; v_gene: TRBV27; abundance: NA; d_gene: NA; CDR3aa: CASSLSPQGAGPQHF; CDR3nt: TGTGCCAGCAGTTTATCCCCACAGGGAGCGGGGCCCCAGCATTTT
j_gene: TRBJ2-7; v_gene: TRBV5-1; abundance: NA; d_gene: TRBD1; CDR3aa: CASRPGTGDEQYF; CDR3nt: TGCGCCAGCCGGCCCGGGACAGGGGACGAGCAGTACTTC
j_gene: TRBJ1-2; v_gene: TRBV7-6; abundance: NA; d_gene: NA; CDR3aa: CASSLWGGGGYTF; CDR3nt: TGTGCCAGCAGCTTATGGGGCGGAGGAGGCTACACCTTC
j_gene: TRBJ1-3; v_gene: TRBV5-1; abundance: once; d_gene: NA; CDR3aa: CASSLGTASSGNTIYF; CDR3nt: TGCGCCAGCAGCTTGGGGACGGCGAGCTCTGGAAACACCATATATTTT
j_gene: TRBJ2-7; v_gene: TRBV28; abundance: NA; d_gene: NA; CDR3aa: CASSPGGRAYEQYF; CDR3nt: TGTGCCAGCAGCCCGGGTGGGCGGGCCTACGAGCAGTACTTC
j_gene: TRBJ1-2; v_gene: TRBV28; abundance: NA; d_gene: NA; CDR3aa: CASSFNPYNYGYTF; CDR3nt: TGTGCCAGCAGTTTTAACCCCTATAACTATGGCTACACCTTC
j_gene: TRBJ1-3; v_gene: TRBV30; abundance: NA; d_gene: NA; CDR3aa: CAWSDTGNTIYF; CDR3nt: TGTGCCTGGAGTGACACTGGAAACACCATATATTTT
j_gene: TRBJ2-1; v_gene: TRBV5-1; abundance: once; d_gene: NA; CDR3aa: CASSLGSGDNEQFF; CDR3nt: TGCGCCAGCAGCTTGGGCAGCGGAGACAATGAGCAGTTCTTC
j_gene: TRBJ1-1; v_gene: TRBV7-6; abundance: NA; d_gene: NA; CDR3aa: CATRNSGNTEAFF; CDR3nt: TGTGCCACCCGAAATTCAGGGAACACTGAAGCTTTCTTT
j_gene: TRBJ2-7; v_gene: TRBV9; abundance: NA; d_gene: TRBD2; CDR3aa: CASSPQGGSGVYEQYF; CDR3nt: TGTGCCAGCAGCCCCCAGGGAGGTAGCGGGGTCTACGAGCAGTACTTC
j_gene: TRBJ2-2; v_gene: TRBV30; abundance: NA; d_gene: NA; CDR3aa: CAWSDGGTGELFF; CDR3nt: TGTGCCTGGAGTGACGGGGGTACCGGGGAGCTGTTTTTT
j_gene: TRBJ1-2; v_gene: TRBV28; abundance: few; d_gene: NA; CDR3aa: CASSLSGKGYTF; CDR3nt: TGTGCCAGCAGTTTGTCAGGGAAAGGCTACACCTTC
j_gene: TRBJ2-3; v_gene: TRBV7-2; abundance: NA; d_gene: NA; CDR3aa: CASSLTDTQYF; CDR3nt: TGTGCCAGCAGCCTAACAGATACGCAGTATTTT
j_gene: TRBJ2-5; v_gene: TRBV11-3; abundance: NA; d_gene: TRBD2; CDR3aa: CASSLGSDGRALQTQYF; CDR3nt: TGTGCCAGCAGCTTAGGTTCTGACGGGAGGGCCCTCCAGACCCAGTACTTC
j_gene: TRBJ2-3; v_gene: TRBV5-6; abundance: NA; d_gene: TRBD1; CDR3aa: CASSLYTGQGQYF; CDR3nt: TGTGCCAGCAGCTTGTATACGGGACAGGGGCAGTATTTT
j_gene: TRBJ2-7; v_gene: TRBV4-1; abundance: NA; d_gene: NA; CDR3aa: CASSQDLNAKEQYF; CDR3nt: TGCGCCAGCAGCCAAGATCTGAATGCGAAGGAGCAGTACTTC
j_gene: TRBJ1-1; v_gene: TRBV11-2; abundance: NA; d_gene: NA; CDR3aa: CASSLGPHDPTEAFF; CDR3nt: TGTGCCAGCAGCTTAGGTCCCCACGACCCCACTGAAGCTTTCTTT
j_gene: TRBJ2-6; v_gene: TRBV6-4; abundance: NA; d_gene: NA; CDR3aa: CASSDSDSSGANVLTF; CDR3nt: TGTGCCAGCAGTGACTCGGACAGCTCTGGGGCCAATGTCCTGACTTTC
j_gene: TRBJ1-1; v_gene: TRBV7-9; abundance: NA; d_gene: NA; CDR3aa: CASSPTGENTEAFF; CDR3nt: TGTGCCAGCAGCCCGACAGGTGAGAACACTGAAGCTTTCTTT
j_gene: TRBJ2-7; v_gene: TRBV7-9; abundance: NA; d_gene: NA; CDR3aa: CASSPLRSGGSYEQYF; CDR3nt: TGTGCCAGCAGCCCCCTGAGGAGCGGAGGTTCCTACGAGCAGTACTTC
j_gene: TRBJ1-1; v_gene: TRBV7-3; abundance: NA; d_gene: NA; CDR3aa: CASSLYRETEAFF; CDR3nt: TGTGCCAGCAGCCTCTACAGGGAAACTGAAGCTTTCTTT
j_gene: TRBJ2-7; v_gene: TRBV7-3; abundance: NA; d_gene: TRBD1; CDR3aa: CASSLTDRPPGEQYF; CDR3nt: TGTGCCAGCAGCTTAACGGACAGGCCCCCGGGGGAGCAGTACTTC
j_gene: TRBJ1-1; v_gene: TRBV5-1; abundance: NA; d_gene: NA; CDR3aa: CASSLERMNTEAFF; CDR3nt: TGCGCCAGCAGCTTGGAGCGGATGAACACTGAAGCTTTCTTT
j_gene: TRBJ1-2; v_gene: TRBV25-1; abundance: NA; d_gene: NA; CDR3aa: CASSESGDGYTF; CDR3nt: TGTGCCAGCAGTGAATCGGGGGACGGCTACACCTTC
j_gene: TRBJ2-1; v_gene: TRBV9; abundance: NA; d_gene: TRBD2; CDR3aa: CASSLSGAGAGNEQFF; CDR3nt: TGTGCCAGCAGCTTAAGCGGAGCGGGAGCGGGCAATGAGCAGTTCTTC
j_gene: TRBJ2-3; v_gene: TRBV6-1; abundance: NA; d_gene: TRBD1; CDR3aa: CASSEAATGGTDTQYF; CDR3nt: TGTGCCAGCAGTGAAGCAGCGACAGGGGGAACAGATACGCAGTATTTT